This T cell receptor (beta chain) was sequenced for a study of blood T cell repertoires in COVID-19 (TCRdb year 2020). About the study as a whole: Collaborator samples came from the United States, Italy and Spain and covered acute and convalescent phases of COVID-19. Nearly every sample came with metadata listing a de-identified subject ID, COVID-19 status, age in years and sex. The repertoires were released in a freely available public database intended as a resource for research on the immune response to SARS-CoV-2. Where HLA class I and class II types were available, the types were taken from metadata supplied by the sample provider, not from assay-based typing. The dataset comprised deeply sampled blood TCRbeta repertoires from subjects exposed to, actively infected with, or recovered from COVID-19. Samples were obtained from the ongoing ImmuneRACE study (first 160 participants) and from 950 to 1,500 subjects provided by 6 global collaborators. The prospective study material was composed of cDNA or gDNA derived from T cells, B-cell-depleted T cells, or PBMCs. Broad study findings and their caveats: How much clinical and demographic metadata was included differed by source and by participant, and the metadata was provided uncurated.

TCRbeta CDR3 regions were amplified from genomic DNA by means of the immunoSEQ Assay, a bias-controlled multiplex PCR. As for the original processing: Nucleated cell counts per sample were estimated from amplification of reference gene primers within the assay. To quantify the absolute abundance of each unique TCRbeta CDR3 rearrangement, sequence reads were collapsed and filtered. Productive Simpson clonality was computed per sample as the square root of Simpson's diversity index over productive rearrangements. Sourced from immuneACCESS, this table was stored by TCRdb with only in-frame sequences that have V and J called. A share of the clones is absent; for the studies checked, an unresolved V gene accounts for under half, and the remainder has no known explanation. That table gives V, J and clone size, and the DNA gave D and trimming. This sample is represented by under 95,000 clones; approximately 89% of them were singletons. The top ten clones comprise just over 2.5% of the sample.

One collaborating source in Seattle enrolled patients during active infection and followed them longitudinally through the course of disease. Each collaborating institution followed its own protocols to collect whole blood in K2EDTA tubes. Collaborator samples were shipped for TCRbeta analysis as frozen whole blood, isolated PBMCs, or DNA extracted from either sample type. On this clone: It lacks a known antigen. Base qualities are not recorded, but no much larger clone differs from it by a single base.

The CDR3, cysteine through phenylalanine, is 14 amino acids long. CDR3 DNA only is kept here, 42 bases in frame from base 1. CDR1 and CDR2 are read off the germline V gene as MGHRA and YSYEKL. V and J are trimmed by 0 bases and 5 bases, and the gene matches miss 4 bases of the junction. The clonotype originates from a man between 45 and 60 years old with COVID-19, enrolled during active disease. Material: peripheral blood. This receptor chain uses TRBV4-1 and TRBJ2-7; TRBD1 lines up with 7 middle nucleotides. The base sequence is TGCGCCAGCAGCCAAGAACCCACAGGGGACGAGCAGTACTTC. Its amino acids are CASSQEPTGDEQYF.